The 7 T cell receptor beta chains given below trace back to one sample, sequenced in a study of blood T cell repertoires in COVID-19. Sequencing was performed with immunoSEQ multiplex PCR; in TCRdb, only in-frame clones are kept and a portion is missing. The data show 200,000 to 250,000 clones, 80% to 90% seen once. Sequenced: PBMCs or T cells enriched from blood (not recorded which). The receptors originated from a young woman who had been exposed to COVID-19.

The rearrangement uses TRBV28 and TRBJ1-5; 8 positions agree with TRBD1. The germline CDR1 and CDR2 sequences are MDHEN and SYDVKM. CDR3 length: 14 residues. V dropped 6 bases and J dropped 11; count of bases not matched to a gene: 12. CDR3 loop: CASSQGAGGLAQHF. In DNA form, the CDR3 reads TGTGCCAGCAGCCAGGGGGCGGGTGGTTTGGCCCAGCATTTT.

The CDR3 sequence is CSVAQGNTEAFF. For the CDR3, the DNA is TGCAGCGTTGCTCAGGGGAACACTGAAGCTTTCTTT. V and J are TRBV29-1 and TRBJ1-1; maybe TRBD1 (5 bases). Germline lookup yields CDR1 SQVTM and CDR2 ANQGSEA. The CDR3 contains 12 residues. Trimming stripped 4 bases from V and 1 base from J, with 7 bases between.

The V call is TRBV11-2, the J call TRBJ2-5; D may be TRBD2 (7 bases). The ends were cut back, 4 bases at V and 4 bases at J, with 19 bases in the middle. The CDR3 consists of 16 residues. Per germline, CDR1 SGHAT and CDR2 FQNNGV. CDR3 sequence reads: CASSSSLGRGGETQYF. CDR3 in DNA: TGTGCCAGCAGCTCCTCGCTAGGGAGGGGGGGAGAGACCCAGTACTTC.

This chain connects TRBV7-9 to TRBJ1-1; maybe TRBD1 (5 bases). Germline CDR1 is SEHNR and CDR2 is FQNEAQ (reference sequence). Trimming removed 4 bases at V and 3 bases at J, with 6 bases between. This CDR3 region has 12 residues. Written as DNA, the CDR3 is TGTGCCAGCAGCTGGACATACACTGAAGCTTTCTTT. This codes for CASSWTYTEAFF.

In DNA form, the CDR3 reads TGCGCCAGCAGCCCCAACACAGATACGCAGTATTTT. It codes for CASSPNTDTQYF. The chain combines TRBV4-1 with TRBJ2-3; D gene ambiguous. The V gene lost 4 bases and the J gene lost 2 bases, with 4 bases spanning the gap. CDR3 size: 12 residues. Germline CDR1 MGHRA, CDR2 YSYEKL.

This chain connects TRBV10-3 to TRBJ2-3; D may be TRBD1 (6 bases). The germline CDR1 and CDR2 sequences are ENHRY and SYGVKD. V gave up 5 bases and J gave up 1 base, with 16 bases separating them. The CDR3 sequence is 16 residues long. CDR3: CAISNLQGSGTDTQYF. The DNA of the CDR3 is TGTGCCATCAGTAACTTACAGGGATCGGGCACAGATACGCAGTATTTT.

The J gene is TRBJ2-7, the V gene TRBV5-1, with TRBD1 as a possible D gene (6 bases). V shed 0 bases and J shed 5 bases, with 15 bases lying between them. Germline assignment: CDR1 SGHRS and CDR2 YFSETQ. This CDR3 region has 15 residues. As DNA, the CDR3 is TGCGCCAGCAGCTTGGCAGGACAGCGCGGCCACGAGCAGTACTTC. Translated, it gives CASSLAGQRGHEQYF.